One and the same sample provided the 29 T cell receptor beta chains below, sequenced in a study of blood T cell repertoires in COVID-19. Sequenced by immunoSEQ multiplex PCR; TCRdb stores in-frame clones only, minus some. This table has 210,000 or so clones, approximately 91% appearing once. Sequencing was carried out using peripheral blood. The source is a man aged 35 to 55 with acute or convalescent COVID-19.

This chain connects TRBV15 to TRBJ2-3; 12 positions agree with TRBD1. CDR3 length: 17 residues. Looked up from germline, CDR1 is LNHNV and CDR2 is YYDKDF (reference sequence). With 0 bases clipped from V and 5 bases from J, the junction kept 6 bases outside the gene matches. CDR3 nucleotide sequence: TGTGCCACCAGCAGAGATCTCCGGGACAGGGGGCAAGATACGCAGTATTTT. Translating it yields CATSRDLRDRGQDTQYF.

The chain employs TRBV6-1 and TRBJ1-6; no clear D. Germline CDR1 and CDR2: MNHNS and SASEGT. This CDR3 region has 15 residues. V dropped 0 bases and J dropped 7 bases, with 10 bases sitting between them. In nucleotides, the CDR3 is TGTGCCAGCAGTGAAGCGGAGGGAGTCAATTCACCCCTCCACTTT. Translating it yields CASSEAEGVNSPLHF.

The chain recombines TRBV30 with TRBJ2-5; possibly TRBD2 for D (5 bases). From germline, CDR1 is GTSNPN and CDR2 SVGIG (reference sequence). V lost 3 bases and J lost 4, with 15 bases in between. The CDR3 has 14 residues. This CDR3 is CAWSGVTWGETQYF. Here the CDR3 DNA reads TGTGCCTGGAGCGGGGTGACTTGGGGAGAGACCCAGTACTTC.

J is TRBJ1-6 and V is TRBV7-2; 7 bases align to TRBD1. The CDR3 runs to 14 residues. V lost 6 bases to trimming and J lost 10 bases; unmatched junction nucleotides: 9. Germline V lookup: CDR1 SGHTA, CDR2 FQGNSA. The CDR3 spells CASSQGQSRSPLHF. CDR3 nucleotide sequence: TGTGCCAGCAGTCAGGGACAGTCAAGGTCACCCCTCCACTTT.

The chain uses TRBV19 and TRBJ1-4; 11 bases map to TRBD1. V trimming: 4 bases; J trimming: 8 bases; junction bases outside the gene matches: 6. This CDR3 is built from 15 residues. Germline CDR1 reads LNHDA; CDR2 reads SQIVND (reference sequence). The CDR3 loop reads CASSTRTGGHEKLFF. In nucleotides, the CDR3 is TGTGCCAGTAGTACAAGGACAGGGGGCCACGAAAAACTGTTTTTT.

The chain links TRBV4-2 to TRBJ2-1, with 10 bases matching TRBD2. This CDR3 spans 15 amino acids. The V gene end was trimmed by 0 bases and the J gene end by 10 bases; junction bases not matched to a gene: 6. Germline lookup yields CDR1 LGHNA and CDR2 YNFKEQ. The CDR3 bases are TGTGCCAGCAGCCAAGAAGCATCGGGACTAGCGGAGCAGTTCTTC. Protein: CASSQEASGLAEQFF.

This clone was seen only once. The chain joins TRBV12-3 or TRBV12-4 to TRBJ2-5; no definite D call. The CDR3 has 13 residues. With 7 bases removed from V and 0 bases from J, the gap between germline ends came to 9 bases. CDR3 loop: CASTFDNQETQYF. The CDR3 DNA reads as TGTGCCAGCACCTTCGACAACCAAGAGACCCAGTACTTC.

The gene calls are TRBV9 and TRBJ2-7; 7 bases fit TRBD2. After removal of 4 bases from V and 6 bases from J, the junction contained 10 bases not matched to a gene. The CDR3 length is 14 residues. The V gene's germline CDR1 is SGDLS and CDR2 YYNGEE. CDR3 residues: CASSPRDYLSEQYF. For the CDR3, the DNA is TGTGCCAGCAGCCCCCGGGACTACCTTAGCGAGCAGTACTTC.

The rearrangement links TRBV4-1 to TRBJ2-7; 7 bases align to TRBD2. CDR3 length: 15 amino acids. With 6 bases clipped from V and 0 bases from J, the junction kept 8 bases outside the gene matches. Germline values: CDR1 MGHRA, CDR2 YSYEKL. The CDR3 sequence: CASSLREAGSYEQYF. As DNA, the CDR3 is TGCGCCAGCAGTCTCCGGGAGGCGGGCTCCTACGAGCAGTACTTC.

This chain connects TRBV10-3 to TRBJ2-1; weak D call: TRBD1 (8 bases). From germline, CDR1 is ENHRY and CDR2 SYGVKD. The CDR3 contains 14 residues. Trimming took off 0 bases at V and 8 bases at J, with 11 bases between the two ends. CDR3: CAISESTGGDEQFF. In nucleotides, the CDR3 is TGTGCCATCAGTGAGTCAACAGGGGGGGATGAGCAGTTCTTC.

This chain connects TRBV18 to TRBJ1-1, with 9 bases identical to TRBD1. The CDR3 spans 14 residues. With V trimmed by 2 bases and J by 8 bases, 6 bases remained unmatched. Germline CDR1 KGHSH, CDR2 LQKENI. The CDR3 is CASSPAQGAREAFF. The CDR3, as DNA: TGTGCCAGCTCACCAGCACAGGGGGCGCGGGAAGCTTTCTTT.

The rearrangement links TRBV4-2 to TRBJ1-2; D is uncertain. Trimming pared 2 bases from V and 5 bases from J, leaving 21 bases between. Germline CDR1 LGHNA, CDR2 YNFKEQ. The CDR3 extends over 17 amino acids. CDR3 loop: CASSQIQEGRGGYGYTF. The CDR3 region has the DNA TGTGCCAGCAGCCAAATACAAGAAGGACGGGGAGGATATGGCTACACCTTC.

The chain has TRBV30 and TRBJ1-2; D is perhaps TRBD1 (5 bases). CDR1 is GTSNPN, CDR2 SVGIG, per germline (reference sequence). The CDR3 is 15 amino acids. Trimming left V 3 bases short and J 6 bases short, with 20 bases between. CDR3 nucleotides: TGTGCCTGGAGGGATAAGGGGCGTGGAGGGAATGGCTACACCTTC. This translates into CAWRDKGRGGNGYTF.

The J gene is TRBJ2-7, the V gene TRBV6-1; possible D gene TRBD1, 6 bases. Trimming left V 1 base short and J 6 bases short, with 16 bases between. In germline, CDR1 is MNHNS, CDR2 SASEGT. The CDR3 contains 15 residues. The CDR3 loop reads CASSEGPGATFEQYF. DNA of the CDR3: TGTGCCAGCAGTGAAGGACCAGGGGCCACTTTCGAGCAGTACTTC.

The chain is built from TRBV10-1 and TRBJ2-7, with 7 nucleotides matching TRBD1. Germline trimming cut 6 bases from V and 4 bases from J; bases unmatched to any gene: 9. This CDR3 region has 14 residues. CDR1 is WNHNN and CDR2 is SYGVQD in the germline V gene (reference sequence). The CDR3 region is CASSPDRTGYEQYF. DNA for the CDR3: TGCGCCAGCAGCCCCGACCGGACAGGATACGAGCAGTACTTC.

This chain links TRBV29-1 with TRBJ2-7; tentatively, D is TRBD1 (7 bases). V lost 5 bases to trimming and J lost 1 base, with 12 bases between them. Germline lookup yields CDR1 SQVTM and CDR2 ANQGSEA. This CDR3 region has 13 residues. CDR3 in DNA: TGCAGCGTTCGGCAGGGGGGATCCTACGAGCAGTACTTC. Amino acid sequence: CSVRQGGSYEQYF.

The chain joins TRBV7-9 to TRBJ1-1; tentative D call: TRBD1 (6 bases). The V end lost 4 bases, the J end lost 8 bases, and 20 bases lay between the germline ends. The CDR3 has 15 amino acids. In germline, CDR1 is SEHNR, CDR2 FQNEAQ (reference sequence). CDR3 loop: CASSSLQGRVLEAFF. The CDR3 DNA reads TGTGCCAGCAGCTCGCTACAGGGAAGGGTACTGGAAGCTTTCTTT.

The chain has TRBV3-1 (or the pseudogene TRBV3-2) and TRBJ1-1; TRBD1 is a possible D gene (5 bases). The V gene lost 2 bases and the J gene lost 11 bases, with 21 bases spanning the gap. Germline V lookup: CDR1 LGHDT, CDR2 YNNKEL (reference sequence). The CDR3 covers 15 residues. The CDR3 DNA is TGTGCCAGCAGCCAAAGGAAGATGGCAGAGGCAGGGGCTTTCTTT. Residues: CASSQRKMAEAGAFF.

The chain couples TRBV7-2 to TRBJ2-1; 8 nucleotides match TRBD2. V trimming: 5 bases; J trimming: 9 bases; junction bases outside the gene matches: 6. CDR3 length equals 13 residues. Per the germline V gene, CDR1 is SGHTA and CDR2 is FQGNSA. The CDR3: CASSRAGGPEQFF. CDR3 DNA: TGTGCCAGCAGCCGTGCGGGGGGCCCTGAGCAGTTCTTC.

J is TRBJ1-5 and V is TRBV28; perhaps TRBD1 as D (6 bases). The germline V and J ends were trimmed by 5 bases and 2 bases, with 13 bases remaining between them. The CDR3 totals 15 residues. Germline CDR1 and CDR2: MDHEN and SYDVKM. The CDR3 loop reads CASSSRGRGNQPQHF. CDR3 in DNA: TGTGCCAGCAGTAGCAGGGGTAGGGGCAATCAGCCCCAGCATTTT.

V usage is TRBV19 and J usage is TRBJ1-6; TRBD1 is a possible D gene (6 bases). Germline CDR1 reads LNHDA; CDR2 reads SQIVND (reference sequence). The CDR3 is 15 residues long. Trimming stripped 6 bases from V and 4 bases from J, with 13 bases between. This chain's CDR3 is CASSRVQGYNSPLHF. The CDR3 region has the DNA TGTGCCAGTAGCCGCGTTCAGGGGTATAATTCACCCCTCCACTTT.

The genes are TRBV9 and TRBJ2-7; 12 bases fit TRBD2. The CDR3 has 15 amino acids. Germline assignment: CDR1 SGDLS and CDR2 YYNGEE. Trimming cost V 3 bases and J 3 bases; bases outside gene matches: 4. Here the CDR3 reads CASSAPSGGDYEQYF. The CDR3 coding sequence is TGTGCCAGCAGCGCCCCTAGCGGGGGGGACTACGAGCAGTACTTC.

The chain carries TRBV4-2 and TRBJ2-1; TRBD2 matches at 9 bases. The CDR3 spans 17 residues. The J segment lost 8 bases and the V segment lost 4 bases, leaving 15 bases of the junction unmatched. CDR1 is LGHNA, CDR2 YNFKEQ, per germline. In nucleotides, the CDR3 is TGTGCCAGCAGCCTTCCAGGGGGAGCGGGGGGATTGTATGAGCAGTTCTTC. Protein product: CASSLPGGAGGLYEQFF.

This chain uses TRBV24-1 with TRBJ2-2, with D unclear. Germline loops: CDR1 KGHDR, CDR2 SFDVKD. V was clipped by 5 bases and J by 1 base, with 7 bases between them. The length of the CDR3 is 14 residues. CDR3 amino acids: CATSAVRNTGELFF. CDR3 coding DNA: TGTGCCACCAGTGCGGTGCGGAACACCGGGGAGCTGTTTTTT.

V usage is TRBV4-1 and J usage is TRBJ1-3, with no clear D. The CDR3 runs 16 residues. The V end lost 1 base, the J end lost 6 bases, and 16 bases lay between the germline ends. Germline CDR1 is MGHRA and CDR2 is YSYEKL. CDR3 sequence reads: CASSQGFGEMENTIYF. The CDR3 DNA reads TGCGCCAGCAGCCAAGGTTTCGGAGAAATGGAAAACACCATATATTTT.

This clone was observed a handful of times. This chain uses TRBV9 with TRBJ2-1; 9 bases line up with TRBD1. V lost 0 bases, J lost 6 bases, and 7 bases stayed unmatched. CDR3 size: 16 residues. Germline V gene sequence: CDR1 SGDLS, CDR2 YYNGEE. This CDR3 is CASSVGAGTGTNEQFF. The CDR3 nucleotides read TGTGCCAGCAGCGTAGGGGCCGGGACAGGGACCAATGAGCAGTTCTTC.

This clone came up a few times. This chain joins TRBV10-1 and TRBJ1-6, with 7 positions matching TRBD1. Germline CDR1 and CDR2: WNHNN and SYGVQD (reference sequence). The CDR3 runs to 15 residues. Losses at the gene ends were 5 bases for V and 7 bases for J; bases not matched to a gene: 8. The CDR3 sequence is CASSSGQRVNSPLHF. DNA of the CDR3: TGCGCCAGCAGTTCGGGACAGCGAGTAAATTCACCCCTCCACTTT.

The chain carries TRBV6-1 and TRBJ1-2, with D maybe TRBD1 (5 bases). The germline V gene encodes CDR1 MNHNS and CDR2 SASEGT. The length of the CDR3 is 14 residues. The V end was cut by 2 bases, the J end by 5 bases, with 12 bases between. The CDR3 here is CASSESGGGYGYTF. The CDR3 coding sequence is TGTGCCAGCAGTGAATCGGGGGGGGGATATGGCTACACCTTC.

The rearrangement joins TRBV12-3 or TRBV12-4 to TRBJ2-1; D not resolved. Trimming shortened V by 3 bases and J by 6 bases, and 3 bases separated the two germline ends. The CDR3 length is 11 residues. The CDR3 loop is CASSFINEQFF. In DNA, the CDR3 is TGTGCCAGCAGTTTCATCAATGAGCAGTTCTTC.